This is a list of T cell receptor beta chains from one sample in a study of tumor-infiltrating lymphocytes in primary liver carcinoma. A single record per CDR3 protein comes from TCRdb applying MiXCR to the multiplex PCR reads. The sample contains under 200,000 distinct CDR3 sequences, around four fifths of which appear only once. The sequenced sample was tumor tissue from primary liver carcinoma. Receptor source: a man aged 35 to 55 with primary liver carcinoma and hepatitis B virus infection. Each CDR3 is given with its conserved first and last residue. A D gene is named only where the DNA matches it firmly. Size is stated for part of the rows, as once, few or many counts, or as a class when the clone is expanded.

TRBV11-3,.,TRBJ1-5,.,CASSLDLEVAQPQRF,TGTGCCAGCAGCTTAGATCTGGAGGTGGCTCAGCCCCAACGTTTT
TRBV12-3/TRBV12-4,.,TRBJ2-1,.,CASSLDNNERFF,TGTGCCAGCAGTTTAGATAATAATGAACGGTTCTTC
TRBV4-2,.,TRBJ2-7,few,CARSQGTDSEGYEQYF,TGTGCCAGGAGCCAAGGAACGGACTCAGAAGGCTACGAGCAGTACTTC
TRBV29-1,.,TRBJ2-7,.,CSDVDTPGEQYF,TGCAGCGATGTGGACACACCCGGCGAGCAGTACTTC
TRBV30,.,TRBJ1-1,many,CAWRWGTVNTEAFF,TGTGCCTGGAGGTGGGGGACGGTGAACACTGAAGCTTTCTTT
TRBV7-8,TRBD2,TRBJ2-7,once,CASSQTRDYYGQYF,TGTGCCAGCAGCCAGACACGGGACTACTACGGGCAGTACTTC
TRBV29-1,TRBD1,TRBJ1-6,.,CSVSTATGPNSPLHF,TGCAGCGTTTCGACTGCGACAGGGCCAAATTCACCCCTCCACTTT
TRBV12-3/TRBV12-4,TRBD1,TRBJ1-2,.,CASSIWQGAGGYTF,TGTGCCAGCAGTATCTGGCAGGGGGCCGGTGGCTACACCTTC
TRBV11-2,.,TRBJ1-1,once,CASSIDFRWAKTEAFF,TGTGCCAGCAGCATAGACTTTAGGTGGGCGAAAACTGAAGCTTTCTTT
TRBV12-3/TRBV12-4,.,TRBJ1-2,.,CASSLHGTNYGYTF,TGTGCCAGCAGTCTACATGGGACTAACTATGGCTACACCTTC
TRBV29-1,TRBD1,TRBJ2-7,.,CGVGTDEQYF,TGCGGCGTTGGGACAGACGAGCAATACTTC
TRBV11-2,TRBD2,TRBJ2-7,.,CARSLGLGRSYKQYF,TGTGCCAGAAGCTTAGGACTAGGACGGTCCTACAAGCAATACTTC
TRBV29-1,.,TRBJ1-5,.,CSVVRAGQPQHF,TGCAGCGTTGTCAGGGCGGGGCAACCCCAGCATTTT
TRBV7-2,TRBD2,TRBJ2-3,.,CANSVRGGRVGDTQYF,TGTGCCAATAGCGTTAGGGGCGGGAGGGTAGGAGATACGCAGTATTTT
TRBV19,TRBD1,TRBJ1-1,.,CASSMDRQKNTEAFF,TGTGCCAGTAGTATGGACAGGCAAAAAAACACTGAAGCTTTCTTT
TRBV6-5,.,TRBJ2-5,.,CASSRRGRESQYF,TGTGCCAGCAGCCGCAGGGGAAGAGAGAGCCAGTATTTC
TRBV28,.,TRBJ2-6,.,CAVGGLTGVIVLTF,TGTGCCGTCGGGGGACTTACTGGGGTCATCGTCCTGACTTTC
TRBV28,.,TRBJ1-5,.,CASTEDSVHPQHF,TGTGCCAGCACCGAAGACAGTGTCCATCCCCAACATTTT
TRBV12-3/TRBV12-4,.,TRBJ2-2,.,CASTSDTWELFF,TGTGCCAGCACCTCCGATACCTGGGAGCTGTTTTTT
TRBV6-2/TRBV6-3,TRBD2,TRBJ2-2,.,CASSWTRIRELFF,TGTGCCAGCAGTTGGACTAGAATCAGGGAGCTGTTTTTT
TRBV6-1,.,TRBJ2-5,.,CASRRASSGKTRYF,TGTGCCAGCAGAAGGGCCTCCTCGGGGAAGACCCGGTACTTC
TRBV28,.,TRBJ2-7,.,CASILWGGNMVEQYF,TGTGCCAGCATTTTATGGGGCGGGAACATGGTCGAGCAATACTTC
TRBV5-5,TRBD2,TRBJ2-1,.,CASGVGTSGINEEFF,TGTGCCAGTGGGGTGGGGACTAGCGGGATCAATGAGGAGTTCTTC
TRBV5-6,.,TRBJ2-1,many,CASSFGPYNEQFF,TGTGCCAGCAGCTTCGGTCCTTACAATGAGCAGTTCTTC
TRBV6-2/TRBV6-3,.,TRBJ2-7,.,CASSYSSTDYSYEQYF,TGTGCCAGCAGTTACTCCAGTACCGACTATTCCTACGAGCAGTACTTC
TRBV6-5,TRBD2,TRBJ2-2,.,CASSYLTSERPGEPFF,TGTGCCAGCAGTTACTTGACTAGCGAGAGACCCGGGGAGCCTTTTTTT
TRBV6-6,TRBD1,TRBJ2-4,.,CASRPGQGVRNIQYF,TGTGCCAGCAGGCCAGGACAGGGTGTTAGGAACATTCAGTATTTC
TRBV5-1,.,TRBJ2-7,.,CVSTRDGAYEQYF,TGCGTCAGCACCCGGGACGGAGCCTACGAGCAGTACTTC
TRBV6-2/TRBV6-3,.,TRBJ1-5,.,CASNPVPMSNQPQHF,TGTGCCAGCAACCCGGTCCCCATGAGCAATCAGCCCCAACATTTT
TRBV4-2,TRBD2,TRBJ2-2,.,CGNSQDPAGGKGELFF,TGTGGCAACAGCCAGGACCCAGCGGGGGGCAAGGGGGAGCTATTTTTT
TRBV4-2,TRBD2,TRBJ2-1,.,CASSQETSGSYNVKFF,TGTGCCAGCAGCCAAGAGACTAGCGGATCCTACAATGTGAAGTTCTTC
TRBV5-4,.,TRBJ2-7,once,CASSPAVSYNEQYF,TGTGCCAGCAGCCCCGCGGTCAGCTACAATGAGCAGTACTTC
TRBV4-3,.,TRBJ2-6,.,CASGQGTPGANVLTF,TGCGCCAGCGGCCAGGGGACACCTGGGGCCAACGTCCTTACTTTC
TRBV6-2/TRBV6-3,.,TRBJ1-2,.,CAIALGYGYTF,TGTGCCATCGCCTTAGGCTATGGCTACACCTTC
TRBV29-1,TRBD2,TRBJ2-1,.,CSVEPSGIYSEQFF,TGTAGCGTTGAACCTAGCGGCATCTACAGTGAGCAGTTCTTC
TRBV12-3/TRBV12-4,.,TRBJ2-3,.,CASRPIGSGDRQYF,TGTGCCAGCAGGCCTATAGGTTCGGGGGATAGACAGTATTTT
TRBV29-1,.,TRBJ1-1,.,CRAQSQKYTEAFF,TGCCGCGCTCAGAGCCAGAAGTATACTGAAGCTTTCTTT
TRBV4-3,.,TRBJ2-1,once,CDISQFPPPADNEQFF,TGCGACATCAGCCAATTCCCCCCCCCGGCAGACAATGAGCAGTTCTTC
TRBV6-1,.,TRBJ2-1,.,CASIPSYNEPLF,TGTGCCAGCATTCCGTCCTACAATGAGCCGTTATTC
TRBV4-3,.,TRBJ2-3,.,CASSQDGPPSTDTHYF,TGCGCCAGCAGCCAAGATGGTCCACCTAGCACGGATACGCATTATTTT
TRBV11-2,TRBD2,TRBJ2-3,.,CARTDQVSSGSSDTQYF,TGTGCCAGGACTGACCAGGTCTCTAGCGGGAGCTCAGATACGCAGTATTTT
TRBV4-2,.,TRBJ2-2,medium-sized,CASSQDQVGGELFF,TGTGCCAGCAGCCAAGATCAGGTGGGAGGGGAGCTGTTTTTT
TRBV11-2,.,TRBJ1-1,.,CASSPLWPNNEAFF,TGTGCCAGCAGCCCCCTGTGGCCGAACAATGAAGCTTTCTTT
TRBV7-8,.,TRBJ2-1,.,CASSLASDSSFGEQFF,TGTGCCAGCAGCTTAGCCTCGGATAGCTCATTCGGTGAGCAGTTTTTC
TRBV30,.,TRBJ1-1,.,CTWNPAGEGWATEAFF,TGTACCTGGAACCCTGCGGGAGAGGGATGGGCCACTGAAGCTTTCTTT
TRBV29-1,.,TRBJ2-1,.,CSGVRKVNEQFF,TGCAGCGGGGTACGGAAGGTCAATGAGCAGTTTTTC
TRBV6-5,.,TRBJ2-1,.,CASSQVVGVVDQFF,TGCGCCAGCAGTCAAGTCGTGGGGGTGGTTGATCAGTTCTTC
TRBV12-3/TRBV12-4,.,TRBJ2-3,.,CASSSDWNVGDTQCF,TGTGCCAGCAGTTCCGACTGGAATGTTGGGGATACGCAGTGTTTT
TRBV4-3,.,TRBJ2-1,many,CASSPEGGRKQFF,TGCGCCAGCAGCCCTGAAGGGGGGAGAAAGCAGTTCTTC
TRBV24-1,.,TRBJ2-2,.,CATSPKGTNTGELFF,TGTGCCACTAGTCCTAAAGGGACAAACACCGGTGAGCTGTTTTTT
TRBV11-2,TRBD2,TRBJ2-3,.,CVSSVSGRFTDMQYF,TGTGTCAGCAGCGTTAGCGGGAGATTTACAGATATGCAGTATTTT
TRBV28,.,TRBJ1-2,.,CARPWKAEYDYTF,TGTGCCAGACCGTGGAAGGCGGAATATGACTACACCTTC
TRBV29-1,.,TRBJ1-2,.,CNVGHGWGMGYGYTF,TGCAACGTTGGACATGGCTGGGGCATGGGCTATGGCTACACCTTC
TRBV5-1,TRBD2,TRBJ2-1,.,CASSAGLAGNNEEFF,TGCGCCAGCAGCGCGGGACTAGCGGGGAACAATGAGGAATTCTTC
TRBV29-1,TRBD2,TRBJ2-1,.,CSVHGLAVYNEQFF,TGTAGCGTCCATGGACTAGCGGTCTACAATGAGCAGTTCTTC
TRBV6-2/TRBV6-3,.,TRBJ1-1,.,CASSERGVRSTEAFF,TGTGCCAGCAGTGAACGGGGGGTGAGGAGCACTGAAGCTTTCTTT
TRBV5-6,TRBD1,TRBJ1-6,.,CASSLSGQDKHF,TGTGCCAGCAGCTTGTCCGGACAGGACAAACACTTT
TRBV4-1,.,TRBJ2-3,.,CATSQATAPSTYSTDTQYF,TGCGCCACCAGCCAAGCCACAGCGCCGTCTACGTATAGCACAGATACCCAGTATTTT
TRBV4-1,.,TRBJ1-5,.,CASSPVERVGNLPQHF,TGCGCCAGCAGCCCCGTTGAGAGGGTCGGCAATCTGCCCCAGCATTTT